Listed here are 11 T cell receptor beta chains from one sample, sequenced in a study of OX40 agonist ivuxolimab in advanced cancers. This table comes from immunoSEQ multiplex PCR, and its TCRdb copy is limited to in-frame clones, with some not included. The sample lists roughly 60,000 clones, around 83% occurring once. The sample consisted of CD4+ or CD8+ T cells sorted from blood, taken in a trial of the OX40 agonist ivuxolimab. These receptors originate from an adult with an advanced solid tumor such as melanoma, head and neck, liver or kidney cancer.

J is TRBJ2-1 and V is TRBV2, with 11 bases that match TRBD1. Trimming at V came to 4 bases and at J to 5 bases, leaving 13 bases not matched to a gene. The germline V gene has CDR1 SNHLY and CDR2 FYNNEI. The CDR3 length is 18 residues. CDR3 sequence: CASSGGTGGFLFHNEQFF. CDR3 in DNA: TGTGCCAGCAGTGGGGGGACAGGGGGGTTCTTGTTCCACAATGAGCAGTTCTTC. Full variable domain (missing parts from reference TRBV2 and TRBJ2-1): EPEVTQTPSHQVTQMGQEVILRCVPISNHLYFYWYRQILGQKVEFLVSFYNNEISEKSEIFDDQFSVERPDGSNFTLKIRSTKLEDSAMYFCASSGGTGGFLFHNEQFFGPGTRLTVL.

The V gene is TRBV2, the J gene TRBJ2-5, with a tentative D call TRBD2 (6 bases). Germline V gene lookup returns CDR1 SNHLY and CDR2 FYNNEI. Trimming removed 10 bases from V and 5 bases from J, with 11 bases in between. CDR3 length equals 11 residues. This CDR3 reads CATKEGETQYF. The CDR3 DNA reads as TGTGCCACAAAGGAGGGGGAGACCCAGTACTTC.

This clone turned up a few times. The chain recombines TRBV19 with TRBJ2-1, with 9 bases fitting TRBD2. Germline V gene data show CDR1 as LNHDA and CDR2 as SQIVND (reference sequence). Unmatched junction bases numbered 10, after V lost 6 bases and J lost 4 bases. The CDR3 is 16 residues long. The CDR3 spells CASSTSAGGLYNEQFF. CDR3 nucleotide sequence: TGTGCCAGTAGCACCTCAGCGGGAGGCCTGTACAATGAGCAGTTCTTC.

CDR3 region: CASSSPVREEQYF. The CDR3 DNA reads as TGTGCCAGCTCATCCCCTGTAAGGGAAGAGCAGTACTTC. The rearrangement joins TRBV18 to TRBJ2-5; D not certain. V lost 5 bases and J lost 11, with 18 bases in between. CDR3 length equals 13 residues. Germline-derived CDR1 and CDR2 are KGHSH and LQKENI.

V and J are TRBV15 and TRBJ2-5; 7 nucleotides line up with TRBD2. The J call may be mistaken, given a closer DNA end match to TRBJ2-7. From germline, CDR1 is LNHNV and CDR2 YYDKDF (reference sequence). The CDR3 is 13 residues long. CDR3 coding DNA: TGTGCCACCAGCAGAGGGGGAGGGTCCGAGCAGTACTTC. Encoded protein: CATSRGGGSEQYF.

CDR3 region: CASSLEGSYEQYF. CDR3 in DNA: TGTGCCAGCAGTTTAGAGGGCAGCTACGAGCAGTACTTC. The chain is built from TRBV28 and TRBJ2-7; perhaps TRBD2 as D (5 bases). V was pared by 2 bases and J by 3 bases, with 8 bases between. Germline CDR1 and CDR2: MDHEN and SYDVKM. The CDR3 totals 13 residues.

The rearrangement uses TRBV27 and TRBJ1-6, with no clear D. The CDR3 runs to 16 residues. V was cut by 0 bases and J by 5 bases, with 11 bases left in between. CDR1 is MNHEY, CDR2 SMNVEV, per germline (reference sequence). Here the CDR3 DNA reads TGTGCCAGCAGTTTATCGGGAGGGTTGGATAATTCACCCCTCCACTTT. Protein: CASSLSGGLDNSPLHF.

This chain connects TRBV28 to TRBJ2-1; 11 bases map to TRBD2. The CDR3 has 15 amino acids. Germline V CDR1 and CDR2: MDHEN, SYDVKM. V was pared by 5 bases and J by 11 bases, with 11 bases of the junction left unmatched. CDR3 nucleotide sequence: TGTGCCAGCAGTCAGGTACCCGGGACTAGCGGCAAGCAGTTCTTC. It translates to CASSQVPGTSGKQFF. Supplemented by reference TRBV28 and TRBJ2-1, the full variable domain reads DVKVTQSSRYLVKRTGEKVFLECVQDMDHENMFWYRQDPGLGLRLIYFSYDVKMKEKGDIPEGYSVSREKKERFSLILESASTNQTSMYLCASSQVPGTSGKQFFGPGTRLTVL.

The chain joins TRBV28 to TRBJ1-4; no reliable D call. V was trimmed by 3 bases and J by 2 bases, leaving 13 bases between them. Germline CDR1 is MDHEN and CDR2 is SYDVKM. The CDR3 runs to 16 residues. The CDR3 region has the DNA TGTGCCAGCAGTTTGGCCACTTCAACTACTAATGAAAAACTGTTTTTT. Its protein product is CASSLATSTTNEKLFF.

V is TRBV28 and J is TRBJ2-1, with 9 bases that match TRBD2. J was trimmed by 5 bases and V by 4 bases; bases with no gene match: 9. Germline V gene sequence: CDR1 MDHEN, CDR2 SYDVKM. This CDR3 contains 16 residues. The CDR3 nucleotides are TGTGCCAGCAGTTCCGTCGCGGGAGGGATCGACAATGAGCAGTTCTTC. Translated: CASSSVAGGIDNEQFF. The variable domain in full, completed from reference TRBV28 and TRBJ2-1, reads DVKVTQSSRYLVKRTGEKVFLECVQDMDHENMFWYRQDPGLGLRLIYFSYDVKMKEKGDIPEGYSVSREKKERFSLILESASTNQTSMYLCASSSVAGGIDNEQFFGPGTRLTVL.

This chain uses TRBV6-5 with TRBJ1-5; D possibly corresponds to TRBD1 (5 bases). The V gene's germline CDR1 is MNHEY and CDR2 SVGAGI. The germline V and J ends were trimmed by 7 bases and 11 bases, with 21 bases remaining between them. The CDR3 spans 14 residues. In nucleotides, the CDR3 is TGTGCCAGCAACCCCGGGGGAGGCCGAGAGGCCCAGCATTTT. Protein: CASNPGGGREAQHF.